This is a list of T cell receptor beta chains from one sample in a study of cytomegalovirus exposure and HLA in healthy donors. Clones were read by immunoSEQ multiplex PCR, and TCRdb kept only the in-frame ones, dropping some. The sample holds fewer than 250,000 clones, approximately 79% seen once. Sequencing was performed on PBMCs. The source is a male donor in good health and CMV-seronegative. CDR3s include the opening cysteine and the closing phenylalanine or tryptophan. Clone size appears in some rows only: once, few, many, or a class for an expanded clone.

j_call v_call clone_size cdr3_aa
TRBJ2-3 TRBV29-1 . CSELGTDTQYF
TRBJ1-2 TRBV7-3 . CASSPRGTDPHGYTF
TRBJ2-5 TRBV9 . CASGEASGRGETQYF
TRBJ1-4 TRBV14 . CASSPRTGAQGKLFF
TRBJ2-7 TRBV19 . CATRGSWGQTYEQYF
TRBJ2-6 TRBV5-1 . CASSSQDSGANVLTF
TRBJ2-7 TRBV7-2 . CASSRSYEQYF
TRBJ2-3 TRBV19 . CASSIDTGGMDTQYF
TRBJ1-1 TRBV4-3 few CASSQDPGATEAFF
TRBJ2-2 TRBV5-4 . CASSSGRDRGAGELFF
TRBJ1-3 TRBV28 . CASIPGGSGNTIYF